This TCR beta chain was identified during a study of cytomegalovirus exposure and HLA in healthy donors. Overall study results and limits: Sequencing depth roughly uniform across donors was assumed in presence/absence analyses. Looking again later, the authors saw that most CMV-associated TCR beta chains seemed HLA-restricted.

PCR was performed using 60 Vbeta and 13 Jbeta primers. The repertoire was sequenced with immunoSEQ multiplex PCR; TCRdb's copy has only in-frame clones and lacks some. This table has about 100,000 clones, around 70% appearing once. On this clone: Its cognate antigen is unknown.

The sample consisted of PBMCs. The source is a middle-aged man in good health and CMV-seropositive.

CDR3 coding DNA: TGTGCCAGTAGGACTTCGCAGGGAACTAACTATGGCTACACCTTC. Amino acid sequence: CASRTSQGTNYGYTF. The chain employs TRBV19 and TRBJ1-2; D perhaps matches TRBD1 (5 bases). The CDR3 is 15 amino acids. Germline V CDR1 and CDR2: LNHDA, SQIVND (reference sequence). Trimming removed 6 bases from V and 0 bases from J, with 14 bases in between.